A single sample gave rise to the 13 T cell receptor beta chains below, sequenced in a study of metastatic and nonmetastatic thyroid tumors. Each patient came to thyroid surgery without any prior treatment (of any kind). TCRdb recomputed clones from the PCR reads via MiXCR. The sample yields about 16,000 clones, 15% to 17% seen once. Sequenced: blood. These receptors were obtained from a female donor with papillary thyroid cancer or a benign thyroid nodule (not recorded which). Some clones in this sample may be carry-over from other donors' samples.

This clone was seen ten or more times. This chain joins TRBV3-1 and TRBJ1-6, with 8 bases aligning to TRBD1. CDR1 and CDR2 (germline): LGHDT, YNNKEL (reference sequence). The CDR3 extends over 15 amino acids. V trimming: 5 bases; J trimming: 10 bases; junction bases outside the gene matches: 10. The CDR3 nucleotides are TGTGCCAGCAGCTTGCGGACAGGGAGAAACTCACCCCTCCACTTT. This translates into CASSLRTGRNSPLHF.

This clone appeared a few times. The chain recombines TRBV20-1 with TRBJ2-4, with 9 bases that match TRBD1. Per germline, CDR1 DFQATT and CDR2 SNEGSKA (reference sequence). Trimming cost V 1 base and J 2 bases; bases outside gene matches: 3. The CDR3 contains 15 residues. The CDR3 coding sequence is TGCAGTGCTAGAGGACAGGGGGGATCCAAAAACATTCAGTACTTC. This translates into CSARGQGGSKNIQYF.

In regard to this clone: One end of the junction varies from germline; a read error may be responsible. The chain uses TRBV20-1 and TRBJ2-7; the D gene is possibly TRBD1 (6 bases). CDR1 is DFQATT and CDR2 is SNEGSKA in the germline V gene (reference sequence). CDR3 length equals 13 residues. As DNA, the CDR3 is TGCAGTGCCAAGGGACATGGGGGCTACGGGCAGTACTTC. This encodes CSAKGHGGYGQYF.

Points on this clone: The conserved closing phenylalanine or tryptophan is absent in this CDR3, likely reflecting a read error. The limits of the CDR3 on the DNA are not certain, so only TCRdb's listed CDR3 is given. The chain has TRBV6-2 or TRBV6-3 and TRBJ1-2; TRBD1, the D gene given by the table, was not confirmed from the DNA. Termini included, the CDR3 measures 13 amino acids. Germline assignment: CDR1 MNHEY and CDR2 SVGEGT. CDR3: CASTPGGNYGNTY.

This clone rates as medium-sized. V and J are TRBV6-1 and TRBJ1-2; TRBD1 might be the D (5 bases). V was pared by 3 bases and J by 8 bases, with 10 bases between. The CDR3 spans 12 residues. Germline values: CDR1 MNHNS, CDR2 SASEGT. This CDR3 reads CASSEGGWGYTF. For the CDR3, the DNA is TGTGCCAGCAGTGAGGGGGGTTGGGGCTACACCTTC.

This clone appeared many times. The V call is TRBV2, the J call TRBJ1-1, with 8 bases identical to TRBD1. Germline CDR1 is SNHLY and CDR2 is FYNNEI. This CDR3 comprises 13 residues. J lost 3 bases, V lost 6 bases, and 3 bases had no gene match. The CDR3: CASSSDRDTEAFF. The CDR3 coding sequence is TGTGCCAGCAGCTCGGACAGGGACACTGAAGCTTTCTTT.

This clone was seen a handful of times. This rearrangement joins TRBV6-2 or TRBV6-3 to TRBJ2-7; D call uncertain. The CDR3 totals 14 residues. The germline gives CDR1 MNHEY, CDR2 SVGEGT. Between the trimmed V and J ends, which lost 1 base and 5 bases, there was a span of 12 bases. The CDR3 bases are TGTGCCAGCAGTTACTTTGGGTGGAAGGACGAGCAGTACTTC. Its protein is CASSYFGWKDEQYF.

Many counts were recorded for this clone. The chain carries TRBV19 and TRBJ2-3; 7 nucleotides agree with TRBD2. V dropped 3 bases and J dropped 3; count of bases not matched to a gene: 3. The CDR3 runs to 14 residues. Germline CDR1 LNHDA, CDR2 SQIVND (reference sequence). The CDR3 DNA reads TGTGCCAGTAGTATCTCGGGACTAACAGATACGCAGTATTTT. Its protein is CASSISGLTDTQYF.

By its share, this clone is medium-sized. V gene TRBV10-3 combines with J gene TRBJ2-2, with 7 nucleotides matching TRBD2. This CDR3 spans 15 amino acids. V was pared by 2 bases and J by 0 bases, with 0 bases of the junction left unmatched. Germline loops: CDR1 ENHRY, CDR2 SYGVKD. The CDR3 DNA reads TGTGCCATCAGTGAGACTAGCGCGAACACCGGGGAGCTGTTTTTT. The encoded protein is CAISETSANTGELFF.

With respect to this clone: This may be a read error, as it is one base from a much larger clone. The sample holds other DNA sequences that translate to the same CDR3. The chain links TRBV20-1 to TRBJ2-7; D gene uncertain. The CDR3 length is 15 residues. Per the germline V gene, CDR1 is DFQATT and CDR2 is SNEGSKA (reference sequence). The CDR3 region is CSARGSGSAVYEQYF. The DNA for the CDR3 is TGCAGTGCAAGAGGTTCAGGCAGCGCGGTGTACGAGCAGTACTTC.

This clone appeared many times. The rearrangement uses TRBV6-2 or TRBV6-3 and TRBJ1-1; D is unresolved. V was trimmed by 4 bases and J by 1 base, leaving 7 bases between them. This CDR3 region has 13 residues. In germline, CDR1 is MNHEY, CDR2 SVGEGT. CDR3 sequence reads: CASSFYSNTEAFF. CDR3 bases: TGTGCCAGCAGTTTTTACTCGAACACTGAAGCTTTCTTT.

This clone rates as medium-sized (0.01 to 0.1%). V gene TRBV6-1 combines with J gene TRBJ2-3; 7 bases map to TRBD2. Trimming took 5 bases from V and 9 from J; bases not matched to a gene: 14. The CDR3 contains 15 residues. Germline loops: CDR1 MNHNS, CDR2 SASEGT. This CDR3 reads CASSWEGTSMGTQYF. CDR3 nucleotides: TGTGCCAGCAGTTGGGAGGGAACCTCAATGGGGACGCAGTATTTT.

Many counts were recorded for this clone. The chain recombines TRBV2 with TRBJ1-4, with 7 bases that match TRBD1. The CDR3 is made up of 14 amino acids. V lost 5 bases, J lost 5 bases, and 5 bases stayed unmatched. Looked up from germline, CDR1 is SNHLY and CDR2 is FYNNEI. Here the CDR3 reads CASSSGTDNEKLFF. CDR3 coding DNA: TGTGCCAGCAGTTCCGGGACAGACAATGAAAAACTGTTTTTT. The full variable domain, its missing parts supplied by reference TRBV2 and TRBJ1-4, is EPEVTQTPSHQVTQMGQEVILRCVPISNHLYFYWYRQILGQKVEFLVSFYNNEISEKSEIFDDQFSVERPDGSNFTLKIRSTKLEDSAMYFCASSSGTDNEKLFFGSGTQLSVL.